This T cell receptor (beta chain) stems from a study of OX40 agonist ivuxolimab in advanced cancers. The study in broad terms: Ivuxolimab was a fully human IgG2 agonistic monoclonal antibody targeting the costimulatory receptor OX40 (CD134). Intravenous ivuxolimab was administered to patients every 2 weeks at six dose levels: 0.01, 0.1, 0.3, 1.5, 3 and 10 mg/kg. Of the approximately 53 patients in dose escalation, about 20 had hepatocellular carcinoma, about 15 had melanoma, 9 had renal cell carcinoma and 9 had head and neck cancer. The dose-escalation cohort was roughly 83% male with a mean age of approximately 59 years, ranging from roughly 23 to 79. Prior anti-PD-1, anti-PD-L1 or anti-CTLA-4 therapy was permitted, and 40% of dose-escalation patients had received checkpoint inhibitors. Three dose-escalation patients achieved partial responses, one with hepatocellular carcinoma and two with cutaneous melanoma. The purpose of peripheral TCRbeta sequencing was to test whether ivuxolimab changed TCR sequence diversity and led to clonal T-cell expansion. The paper reports the monotherapy dose-escalation portion (N ≈ 50 patients) of the phase I ivuxolimab trial. General study outcomes and caveats: In the 0.1-3.0 mg/kg groups, partial responders had among the lowest normalized peripheral clonal expansion, particularly in CD8+ T cells. The antigen specificity of the peripheral T cells that underwent clonal expansion was not determined. Low levels of normalized T-cell clonal expansion were also shown by some nonresponding patients. On average, CD8+ T cells showed more expanded clones than CD4+ T cells after ivuxolimab. At doses from 0.1 to 3.0 mg/kg, clonal expansion was seen in both CD4+ and CD8+ blood T cells between baseline and week 6.

Counted from cysteine to phenylalanine, this CDR3 has 15 amino acids. The read is trimmed to its CDR3 DNA, 45 bases read in frame from base 1. From the germline V gene (reference sequence), CDR1 is LNHDA and CDR2 is SQIVND. Relative to germline, V is missing 4 bases and J is missing 6 bases, with 6 bases of the junction outside any gene match. The trial excluded patients who had a history of autoimmune disease or were on systemic immunosuppression. Peripheral blood for TCR sequencing was drawn from every dose cohort at baseline, at cycle 4 day 1 and at cycle 7 day 1. The samples were drawn from a first-in-human, open-label, multicenter phase I dose-escalation trial of ivuxolimab. The trial enrolled adults with locally advanced or metastatic head and neck squamous cell, hepatocellular, melanoma or renal cell carcinoma. Before TCR sequencing, CD4+ T cells and CD8+ T cells from peripheral blood were sorted into separate populations.

Comment on this clone: No antigen is known for it. There are no base qualities to consult, and no much larger clone falls within one base.

For sequencing of the TCRbeta CDR3 region, genomic DNA was extracted from the sorted cells. The immunoSEQ Assay was used to sequence the TCRbeta CDR3 regions. TCRdb limited this immuneACCESS table to in-frame rearrangements with V and J called. A share of clones is missing; checked studies link under half to unresolved V genes, and the rest is unexplained. The sample profile shows about 27,000 clones; roughly 90% of them were found once. 15% to 20% of the sample belongs to the ten largest clones. The sequence links TRBV19 to TRBJ2-1; TRBD2 matches 10 bases in the middle. This clonotype was sampled from an adult with an advanced solid tumor such as melanoma, head and neck, liver or kidney cancer. The source material was CD4+ or CD8+ T cells sorted from blood, sampled in a trial of the OX40 agonist ivuxolimab. Read as DNA, the sequence is TGTGCCAGTAGTACCCGACTAGCGGGCTTCAATGAGCAGTTCTTC. This is translated as CASSTRLAGFNEQFF.